The 2 T cell receptor beta chains in this list originate from one sample, sequenced in a study of T cell responses to AZD1222 COVID-19 vaccine. The protocol was immunoSEQ multiplex PCR, while the TCRdb copy is restricted to in-frame clones and leaves out a portion. The sample lists about 140,000 clones; around 93% were seen once. This material consisted of peripheral blood, taken 28 days after the second AZD1222 dose. The receptors originated from an adult who received the AZD1222 COVID-19 vaccine.

This chain uses TRBV2 with TRBJ2-7; 8 bases are a match to TRBD1. Germline CDR1 and CDR2: SNHLY and FYNNEI. The CDR3 totals 16 residues. V lost 3 bases, J lost 0 bases, and 7 bases stayed unmatched. The CDR3 DNA reads TGTGCCAGCAGTGACCCTAGGACAGGGAGCTCCTACGAGCAGTACTTC. This encodes CASSDPRTGSSYEQYF.

The chain joins TRBV19 to TRBJ2-7, with D perhaps TRBD1 or TRBD2 (5 bases each). CDR1 is LNHDA, CDR2 SQIVND, per germline (reference sequence). The V end was cut by 3 bases, the J end by 3 bases, with 15 bases between. The CDR3 loop spans 15 amino acids. DNA of the CDR3: TGTGCCAGTAGTATTCGGGGCAGCTACGGCTACGAGCAGTACTTC. Its translation: CASSIRGSYGYEQYF.